This TCR beta chain was sequenced in a study of blood T cell repertoires in COVID-19. This CDR3 has 14 amino acids. In germline, CDR1 is SNHLY, CDR2 FYNNEI. V was clipped by 1 base and J by 0 bases, with 6 bases between them. The protocol was immunoSEQ multiplex PCR, while the TCRdb copy is restricted to in-frame clones and leaves out a portion. In the table there are a few hundred thousand clones, 80% to 85% of which are singletons. The clonotype was recovered from a woman in her thirties or forties who had recovered from COVID-19. The chain is built from TRBV2 and TRBJ1-1; the D is unclear. Sequenced material: PBMCs or T cells enriched from blood (not recorded which). The chain's CDR3 is CASSEGPMNTEAFF. The CDR3 DNA sequence: TGTGCCAGCAGTGAAGGGCCGATGAACACTGAAGCTTTCTTT. Filled out from reference TRBV2 and TRBJ1-1, the complete variable domain reads EPEVTQTPSHQVTQMGQEVILRCVPISNHLYFYWYRQILGQKVEFLVSFYNNEISEKSEIFDDQFSVERPDGSNFTLKIRSTKLEDSAMYFCASSEGPMNTEAFFGQGTRLTVV.